A single sample is the source of the 10 T cell receptor beta chains below, sequenced in a study of T-cell reconstitution after alpha-beta-depleted transplantation in children. Notes on the study in general: Fresh T-cell production supplied most of the T-cell counts and diversity seen one year after transplant.

Preparation of the TCRbeta library was carried out with unique molecular identifiers. Using its own MiXCR run on the PCR reads, TCRdb lists one record per CDR3 protein. The sample includes 330,000 or so distinct CDR3 sequences, about 7.3% seen only once; the top ten take about 9.3%. For these receptors, no antigen is known. The source material was peripheral blood, sampled 360 days after TCRalphabeta/CD19-depleted stem cell transplant. The receptors here all came from a female patient aged 2-15 years who had a stem cell transplant for Fanconi anemia, so the T cells may come from the graft donor.

The V call is TRBV18, the J call TRBJ2-7; maybe TRBD1 (6 bases). From germline, CDR1 is KGHSH and CDR2 LQKENI. The CDR3 is 13 amino acids. Trimming pared 3 bases from V and 2 bases from J, leaving 8 bases between. The CDR3 sequence is CASSPGTTYEQYF. The CDR3, as DNA: TGTGCCAGCTCACCGGGGACAACCTACGAGCAGTACTTC.

This clonotype was observed many times. The genes are TRBV4-2 and TRBJ1-2; the D gene is possibly TRBD1 (5 bases). The germline V and J ends were trimmed by 1 base and 11 bases, with 23 bases remaining between them. This CDR3 spans 16 amino acids. Germline CDR1 and CDR2: LGHNA and YNFKEQ. The CDR3 region has the DNA TGTGCCAGCAGCCAAGTGTCCCTTGGGGACGCCCCGAGGTACACCTTC. Its translation: CASSQVSLGDAPRYTF.

This clonotype was picked up many times. The chain is built from TRBV5-1 and TRBJ2-7; 7 bases are a match to TRBD1. From germline, CDR1 is SGHRS and CDR2 YFSETQ. The CDR3 runs 14 residues. The V and J ends lost 1 base and 0 bases, in that order; junction bases with no gene match: 1. CDR3 amino acids: CASSLTGDSYEQYF. The DNA of the CDR3 is TGCGCCAGCAGCTTGACAGGGGACTCCTACGAGCAGTACTTC.

This clonotype has a count of ten or more. V gene TRBV15 combines with J gene TRBJ2-3, with D perhaps matching TRBD2 (6 bases). The germline V and J ends were trimmed by 2 bases and 2 bases, with 14 bases remaining between them. Germline V gives CDR1 LNHNV, CDR2 YYDKDF (reference sequence). The CDR3 is 16 residues long. CDR3 nucleotides: TGTGCCACCAGCAGACCTAGCGCAAGACCCACAGATACGCAGTATTTT. Protein: CATSRPSARPTDTQYF.

Points on this clonotype: A much bigger clone sits one base away, suggesting this may be a read error. The chain recombines TRBV7-3 with TRBJ1-1; D uncertain. Trimming took 0 bases from V and 3 from J, leaving 5 bases between them. This CDR3 has 13 residues. The V gene's germline CDR1 is SGHTA and CDR2 FQGTGA. The CDR3 loop reads CASSLTGHTEAFF. CDR3 sequence (DNA): TGTGCCAGCAGCTTAACGGGTCACACTGAAGCTTTCTTT.

The table lists this clonotype with many counts. The chain carries TRBV7-2 and TRBJ1-2; D remains ambiguous. This CDR3 comprises 13 residues. V was pared by 10 bases and J by 0 bases, with 12 bases between. Germline V gives CDR1 SGHTA, CDR2 FQGNSA. CDR3 amino acids: CAIDGKTNYGYTF. DNA for the CDR3: TGTGCCATCGACGGAAAAACTAACTATGGCTACACCTTC.

This clonotype was detected ten times or more. The rearrangement links TRBV7-2 to TRBJ2-7; D unresolved. The CDR3 is 13 amino acids. Germline loops: CDR1 SGHTA, CDR2 FQGNSA. V was trimmed by 0 bases and J by 9 bases, leaving 12 bases between them. CDR3 sequence (DNA): TGTGCCAGCAGCTTAGCCCCTGACTGTGGGCAGTACGTC. Translating gives CASSLAPDCGQYV.

This clonotype was seen ten or more times. The chain has TRBV20-1 and TRBJ2-7; perhaps TRBD2 as D (5 bases). Germline CDR1 DFQATT, CDR2 SNEGSKA (reference sequence). V lost 0 bases to trimming and J lost 3 bases, with 6 bases between them. The CDR3 loop spans 12 amino acids. CDR3 residues: CSARDGNYEQYF. CDR3 bases: TGCAGTGCTAGAGACGGGAACTACGAGCAGTACTTC.

The chain links TRBV20-1 to TRBJ2-7; 14 bases align to TRBD2. Germline trimming cut 1 base from V and 2 bases from J; bases unmatched to any gene: 4. The CDR3 length is 16 residues. Germline CDR1 is DFQATT and CDR2 is SNEGSKA (reference sequence). CDR3 sequence: CSARASGLAGAYEQYV. In nucleotides, the CDR3 is TGCAGTGCTAGAGCCTCGGGACTAGCGGGGGCCTACGAGCAGTACGTC.

This clonotype was detected ten times or more. This chain links TRBV5-1 with TRBJ2-7; 7 bases are a match to TRBD2. The V gene end was trimmed by 0 bases and the J gene end by 0 bases; junction bases not matched to a gene: 3. Germline assignment: CDR1 SGHRS and CDR2 YFSETQ. The length of the CDR3 is 15 residues. CDR3 loop: CASSLEASGSYEQYF. CDR3 bases: TGCGCCAGCAGCTTGGAGGCTAGCGGCTCCTACGAGCAGTACTTC.